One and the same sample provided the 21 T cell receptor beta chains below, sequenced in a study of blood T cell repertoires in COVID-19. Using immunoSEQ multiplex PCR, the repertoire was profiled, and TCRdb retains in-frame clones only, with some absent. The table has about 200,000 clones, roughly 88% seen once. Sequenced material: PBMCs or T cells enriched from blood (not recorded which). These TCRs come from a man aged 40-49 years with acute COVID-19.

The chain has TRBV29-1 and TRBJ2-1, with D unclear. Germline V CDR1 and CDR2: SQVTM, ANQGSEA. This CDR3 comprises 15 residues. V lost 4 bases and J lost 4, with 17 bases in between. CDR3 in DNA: TGCAGCGTTGGGAGTGGAGAGCTGTCTTACAATGAGCAGTTCTTC. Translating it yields CSVGSGELSYNEQFF.

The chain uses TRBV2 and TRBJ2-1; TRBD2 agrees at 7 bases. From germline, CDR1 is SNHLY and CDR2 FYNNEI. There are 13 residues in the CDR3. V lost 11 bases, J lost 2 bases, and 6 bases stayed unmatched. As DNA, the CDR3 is TGTGCCTCCTCGGGAGGAACCTACAATGAGCAGTTCTTC. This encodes CASSGGTYNEQFF.

The CDR3 coding sequence is TGTGCCAGTAGTCCCCGTTCCGGGACAGGTGCCTACGAGCAGTACTTC. Amino acid sequence: CASSPRSGTGAYEQYF. The chain joins TRBV19 to TRBJ2-7, with TRBD1 matching 8 bases. CDR3 length: 16 amino acids. The junction had 11 bases not matched to a gene; V was cut back by 5 bases and J by 2 bases. CDR1 is LNHDA, CDR2 SQIVND, per germline (reference sequence).

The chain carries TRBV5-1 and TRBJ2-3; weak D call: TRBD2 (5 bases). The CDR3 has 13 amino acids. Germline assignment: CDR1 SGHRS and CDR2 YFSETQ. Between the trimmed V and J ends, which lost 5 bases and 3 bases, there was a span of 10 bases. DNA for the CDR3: TGCGCCAGCAGAAAGATAGCGACAGATACGCAGTATTTT. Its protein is CASRKIATDTQYF.

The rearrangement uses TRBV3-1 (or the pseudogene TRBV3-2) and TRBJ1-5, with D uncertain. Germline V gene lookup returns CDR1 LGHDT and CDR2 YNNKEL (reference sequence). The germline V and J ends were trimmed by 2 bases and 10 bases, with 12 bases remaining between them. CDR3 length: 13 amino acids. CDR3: CASSQSTTLPQHF. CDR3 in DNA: TGTGCCAGCAGCCAATCGACAACCCTACCCCAGCATTTT.

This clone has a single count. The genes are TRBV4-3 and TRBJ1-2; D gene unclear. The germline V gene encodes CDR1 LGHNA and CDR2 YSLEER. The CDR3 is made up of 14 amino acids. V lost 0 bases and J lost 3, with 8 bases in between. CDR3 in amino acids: CASSQDRRDYGYTF. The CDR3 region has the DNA TGCGCCAGCAGCCAAGATAGAAGAGACTATGGCTACACCTTC.

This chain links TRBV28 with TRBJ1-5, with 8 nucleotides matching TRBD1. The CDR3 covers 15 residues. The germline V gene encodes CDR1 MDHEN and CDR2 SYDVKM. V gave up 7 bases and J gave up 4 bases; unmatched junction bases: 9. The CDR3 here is CASMVGDRLNQPQHF. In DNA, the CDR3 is TGTGCCAGCATGGTTGGGGACAGGCTAAATCAGCCCCAGCATTTT.

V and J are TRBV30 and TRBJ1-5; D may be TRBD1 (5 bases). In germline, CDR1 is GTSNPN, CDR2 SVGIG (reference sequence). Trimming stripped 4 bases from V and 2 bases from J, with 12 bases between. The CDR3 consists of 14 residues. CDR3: CAWTSGGRNQPQHF. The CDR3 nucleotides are TGTGCCTGGACCTCGGGGGGTCGCAATCAGCCCCAGCATTTT. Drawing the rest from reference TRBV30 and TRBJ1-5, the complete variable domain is SQTIHQWPATLVQPVGSPLSLECTVEGTSNPNLYWYRQAAGRGLQLLFYSVGIGQISSEVPQNLSASRPQDRQFILSSKKLLLSDSGFYLCAWTSGGRNQPQHFGDGTRLSIL.

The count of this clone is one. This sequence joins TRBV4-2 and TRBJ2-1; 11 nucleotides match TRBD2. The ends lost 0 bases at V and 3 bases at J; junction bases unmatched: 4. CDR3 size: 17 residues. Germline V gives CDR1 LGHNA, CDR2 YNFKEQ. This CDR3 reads CASSQDPLAGGYNEQFF. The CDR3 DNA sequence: TGTGCCAGCAGCCAAGATCCGCTAGCGGGAGGCTACAATGAGCAGTTCTTC.

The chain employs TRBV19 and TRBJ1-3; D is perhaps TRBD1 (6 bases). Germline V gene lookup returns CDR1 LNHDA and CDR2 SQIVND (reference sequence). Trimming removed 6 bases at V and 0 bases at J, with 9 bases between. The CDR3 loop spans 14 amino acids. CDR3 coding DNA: TGTGCCAGTAGGACAGGCTCCTCTGGAAACACCATATATTTT. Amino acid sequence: CASRTGSSGNTIYF.

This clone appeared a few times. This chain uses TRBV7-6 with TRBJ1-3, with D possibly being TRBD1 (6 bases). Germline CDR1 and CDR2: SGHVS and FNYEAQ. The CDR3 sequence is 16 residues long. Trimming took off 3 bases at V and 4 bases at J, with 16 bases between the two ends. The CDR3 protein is CASSLTGGRVGNTIYF. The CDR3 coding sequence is TGTGCCAGCAGCTTGACCGGGGGGCGAGTCGGAAACACCATATATTTT.

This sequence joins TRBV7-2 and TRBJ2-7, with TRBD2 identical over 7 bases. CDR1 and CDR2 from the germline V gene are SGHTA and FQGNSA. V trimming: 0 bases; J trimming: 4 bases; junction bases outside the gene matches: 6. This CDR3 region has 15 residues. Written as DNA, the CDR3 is TGTGCCAGCAGCTTAGCGCCTAGCGGAGCTTACGAGCAGTACTTC. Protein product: CASSLAPSGAYEQYF.

CDR3 coding DNA: TGTGCCAGCGGAACACAGGGGGGGGCCAAAAACATTCAGTACTTC. This codes for CASGTQGGAKNIQYF. The V call is TRBV6-5, the J call TRBJ2-4; weak D call: TRBD1 (8 bases). The CDR3 spans 15 residues. V lost 8 bases and J 1 base, leaving 15 bases between the germline ends. Germline assignment: CDR1 MNHEY and CDR2 SVGAGI.

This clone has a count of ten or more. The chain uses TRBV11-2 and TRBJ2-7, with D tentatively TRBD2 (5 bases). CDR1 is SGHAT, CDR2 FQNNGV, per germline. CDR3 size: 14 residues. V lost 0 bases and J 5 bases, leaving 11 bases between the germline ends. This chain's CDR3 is CASSLDGRLDEQYF. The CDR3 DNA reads TGTGCCAGCAGCTTAGATGGGAGACTGGACGAGCAGTACTTC. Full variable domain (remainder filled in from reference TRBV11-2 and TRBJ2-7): EAGVAQSPRYKIIEKRQSVAFWCNPISGHATLYWYQQILGQGPKLLIQFQNNGVVDDSQLPKDRFSAERLKGVDSTLKIQPAKLEDSAVYLCASSLDGRLDEQYFGPGTRLTVT.

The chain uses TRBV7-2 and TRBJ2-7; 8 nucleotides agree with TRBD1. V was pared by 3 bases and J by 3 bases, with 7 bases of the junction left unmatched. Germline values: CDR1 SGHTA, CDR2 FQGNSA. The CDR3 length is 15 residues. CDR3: CASSFQGAKNYEQYF. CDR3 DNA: TGTGCCAGCAGCTTCCAGGGGGCGAAGAACTACGAGCAGTACTTC.

In DNA, the CDR3 is TGTGCCTGGACTAGCGGGGTGAGCACAGATACGCAGTATTTT. Translating gives CAWTSGVSTDTQYF. The chain recombines TRBV30 with TRBJ2-3, with TRBD2 matching over 9 bases. V gave up 4 bases and J gave up 0 bases; unmatched junction bases: 2. The CDR3 is 14 amino acids. The V gene's germline CDR1 is GTSNPN and CDR2 SVGIG (reference sequence).

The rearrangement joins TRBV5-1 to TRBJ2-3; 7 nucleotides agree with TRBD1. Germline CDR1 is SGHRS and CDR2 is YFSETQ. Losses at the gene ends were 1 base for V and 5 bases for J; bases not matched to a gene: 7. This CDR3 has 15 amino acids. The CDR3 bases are TGCGCCAGCAGCTTGCCCGAGACAGGGATAGATACGCAGTATTTT. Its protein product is CASSLPETGIDTQYF.

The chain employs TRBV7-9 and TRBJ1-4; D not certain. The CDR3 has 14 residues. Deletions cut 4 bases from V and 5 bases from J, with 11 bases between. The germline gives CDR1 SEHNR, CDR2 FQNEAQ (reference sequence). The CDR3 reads CASSSRSGNEKLFF. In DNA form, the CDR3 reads TGTGCCAGCAGCTCCCGGTCAGGAAATGAAAAACTGTTTTTT.

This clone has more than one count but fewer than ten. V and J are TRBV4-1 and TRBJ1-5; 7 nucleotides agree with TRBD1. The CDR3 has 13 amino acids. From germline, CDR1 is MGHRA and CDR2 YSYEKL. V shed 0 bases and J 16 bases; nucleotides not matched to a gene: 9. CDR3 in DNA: TGCGCCAGCAGCCAAGATAGGGGGCTACGTCCCCATTTT. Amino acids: CASSQDRGLRPHF.

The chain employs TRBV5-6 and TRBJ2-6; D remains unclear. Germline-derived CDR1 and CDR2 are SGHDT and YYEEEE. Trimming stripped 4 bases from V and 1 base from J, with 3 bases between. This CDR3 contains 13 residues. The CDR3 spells CASSRSGANVLTF. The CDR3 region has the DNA TGTGCCAGCAGCCGGTCTGGGGCCAACGTCCTGACTTTC.

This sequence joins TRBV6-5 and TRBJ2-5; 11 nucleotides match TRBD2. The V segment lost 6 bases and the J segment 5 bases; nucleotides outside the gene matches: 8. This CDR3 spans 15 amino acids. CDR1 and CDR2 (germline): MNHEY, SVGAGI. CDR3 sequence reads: CASSRLAGTRETQYF. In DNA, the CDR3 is TGTGCCAGCAGCAGACTAGCGGGAACGCGGGAGACCCAGTACTTC.